This T cell receptor (beta chain) was captured in a study of cytomegalovirus exposure and HLA in healthy donors. V lost 3 bases to trimming and J lost 4 bases, with 8 bases between them. The germline gives CDR1 SGHTA, CDR2 FQGNSA. The CDR3 spans 13 residues. Generated by immunoSEQ multiplex PCR, the TCRdb table keeps only in-frame clones and is missing some. The data hold 70,000 or so clones, with around 94% observed a single time. The rearrangement joins TRBV7-2 to TRBJ2-3; D is perhaps TRBD2 (6 bases). Sequenced input: PBMCs. This clonotype originated in a woman younger than 35 in good health and CMV-seropositive. The CDR3 DNA follows: TGTGCCAGCAGCTTGGCGGGGTCAGATACGCAGTATTTT. Its protein is CASSLAGSDTQYF.